Listed here are 11 T cell receptor beta chains from one sample, sequenced in a study of blood T cell repertoires in COVID-19. The data were produced by immunoSEQ multiplex PCR, yet TCRdb's version contains in-frame clones alone and is incomplete. The sample lists about 49,000 clones, 90% seen once, with 3% to 4% in the top ten. Sequencing was carried out using peripheral blood. Source of these receptors: a human donor in a cohort sampled during active COVID-19.

The V call is TRBV11-2, the J call TRBJ2-7; TRBD1 agrees at 7 bases. The CDR3 is made up of 15 amino acids. V was clipped by 5 bases and J by 3 bases; unmatched bases: 10. Germline lookup yields CDR1 SGHAT and CDR2 FQNNGV. The CDR3 nucleotides read TGTGCCAGCAGCCCCGGGACAGAAGGTTTCTACGAGCAGTACGTC. This encodes CASSPGTEGFYEQYV.

The V and J genes are TRBV5-5 and TRBJ2-5; a possible D gene is TRBD2 (5 bases). V dropped 4 bases and J dropped 4 bases, with 8 bases sitting between them. Germline assignment: CDR1 SGHKS and CDR2 YYEKEE (reference sequence). The CDR3 is made up of 12 amino acids. CDR3 nucleotide sequence: TGTGCCAGCAGCGAGGGTCCAGAGACCCAGTACTTC. This codes for CASSEGPETQYF.

This chain links TRBV6-6 with TRBJ1-3; D perhaps matches TRBD1 (6 bases). The CDR3 is 16 residues long. Germline V gives CDR1 MNHNY, CDR2 SVGAGI (reference sequence). V was cut by 2 bases and J by 0 bases, with 11 bases left in between. The CDR3 region has the DNA TGTGCCAGCAGTTACCGAACAGGGAACTCTGGAAACACCATATATTTT. Translating gives CASSYRTGNSGNTIYF.

This clone was observed once. V gene TRBV25-1 combines with J gene TRBJ2-1, with 11 bases matching TRBD2. CDR3 length equals 16 residues. Germline values: CDR1 MGHDK, CDR2 SYGVNS. V lost 7 bases to trimming and J lost 9 bases; unmatched junction nucleotides: 14. CDR3 in amino acids: CASKMGRTSGRVEQFF. The CDR3 DNA follows: TGTGCCAGCAAAATGGGGCGAACTAGCGGGAGAGTTGAGCAGTTCTTC.

This rearrangement joins TRBV10-2 to TRBJ2-3; tentatively, D is TRBD1 (5 bases). The CDR3 covers 14 residues. Germline values: CDR1 WSHSY, CDR2 SAAADI. V shed 6 bases and J shed 6 bases, with 16 bases lying between them. The CDR3 protein is CASRRQLSPDTQYF. CDR3 sequence (DNA): TGCGCCAGCAGGCGACAGCTTAGCCCCGATACGCAGTATTTT.

This clone was seen once. The rearrangement uses TRBV7-9 and TRBJ1-1; D gene unclear. The V end lost 3 bases, the J end lost 0 bases, and 5 bases lay between the germline ends. The CDR3 contains 13 residues. CDR1 and CDR2 from the germline V gene are SEHNR and FQNEAQ (reference sequence). The CDR3 here is CASSFDMNTEAFF. CDR3 coding DNA: TGTGCCAGCAGCTTCGACATGAACACTGAAGCTTTCTTT.

The chain combines TRBV7-9 with TRBJ1-2; maybe TRBD1 (6 bases). The length of the CDR3 is 13 residues. V lost 7 bases to trimming and J lost 3 bases, with 12 bases between them. Germline CDR1 SEHNR, CDR2 FQNEAQ (reference sequence). The CDR3 sequence is CASTKGVYYGYTF. As DNA, the CDR3 is TGTGCCAGCACAAAGGGGGTCTACTATGGCTACACCTTC.

J is TRBJ2-1 and V is TRBV25-1; D might be TRBD2 (5 bases). Germline V gene sequence: CDR1 MGHDK, CDR2 SYGVNS. The CDR3 is 13 residues long. V was pared by 0 bases and J by 9 bases, with 9 bases between. CDR3 sequence: CASSEYGVTEQFF. The CDR3 nucleotides read TGTGCCAGCAGTGAATACGGGGTAACTGAGCAGTTCTTC.

This chain connects TRBV9 to TRBJ2-1; TRBD1 aligns across 8 bases. The CDR3 loop spans 16 amino acids. Trimming removed 3 bases from V and 0 bases from J; junction bases left unmatched: 5. Germline V gene sequence: CDR1 SGDLS, CDR2 YYNGEE. The CDR3 nucleotides read TGTGCCAGCAGCGATGACAGGGGAAGCTCCTACAATGAGCAGTTCTTC. Protein product: CASSDDRGSSYNEQFF.

The chain has TRBV10-3 and TRBJ1-1, with 7 bases lining up with TRBD1. Germline CDR1 ENHRY, CDR2 SYGVKD. CDR3 length: 15 amino acids. V lost 3 bases to trimming and J lost 1 base; unmatched junction nucleotides: 5. CDR3 nucleotides: TGTGCCATCAGTGAAAGGGACAGCTCGAACACTGAAGCTTTCTTT. Protein sequence: CAISERDSSNTEAFF.

CDR3 protein: CASSQRGDYTDTQYF. The DNA of the CDR3 is TGTGCCAGCAGCCAACGGGGGGATTACACAGATACGCAGTATTTT. The V and J genes are TRBV7-2 and TRBJ2-3, with 7 bases lining up with TRBD2. The CDR3 loop spans 15 amino acids. CDR1 and CDR2 from the germline V gene are SGHTA and FQGNSA. Trimming removed 5 bases from V and 2 bases from J; junction bases left unmatched: 7.